Sequencing of this T cell receptor beta chain was carried out in a study of cytomegalovirus exposure and HLA in healthy donors. Study at large: Of all 400 or so donors who were genotyped, around 82% belonged to the Caucasian-associated ancestry cluster. The study, taken as a whole, reports: Apart from CMV serostatus, no immune exposure information was available. With high specificity and sensitivity, the classifier reportedly diagnosed cytomegalovirus status. A later analysis showed that HLA-associated TCR beta chains had undergone more clonal expansion than equally common others.

This CDR3 region has 15 residues. Germline V CDR1 and CDR2: SGDLS, YYNGEE. The trim removed 4 bases at V and 2 bases at J, leaving 6 bases unmatched. Researchers ran the PCR with 60 Vbeta and 13 Jbeta primers. Sequenced by immunoSEQ multiplex PCR; TCRdb stores in-frame clones only, minus some. The sample yields 95,000 to 150,000 clones, around 77% seen once. About this clone itself: The antigen remains unidentified.

The sequence was obtained from a human donor in good health. Material for sequencing was PBMCs. The rearrangement links TRBV9 to TRBJ2-3; 8 nucleotides agree with TRBD2. The CDR3 loop is CASSSLAANTDTQYF. The CDR3 DNA sequence: TGTGCCAGCAGCTCACTAGCGGCAAACACAGATACGCAGTATTTT.